The 20 T cell receptor beta chains listed next were all sequenced from one sample in a study of T cell changes during pregnancy in multiple sclerosis. TCRdb's copy holds only in-frame clones and misses some; the assay was immunoSEQ multiplex PCR. Among 25,000 to 35,000 clones listed, roughly 89% were seen once. The sample here was CD8+ T cells from peripheral blood mononuclear cells, taken in the first trimester of pregnancy. The receptor set was obtained from a female donor with multiple sclerosis, enrolled in a pregnancy study.

The chain is built from TRBV27 and TRBJ2-5; TRBD1 aligns across 9 bases. CDR3 size: 15 residues. The V segment lost 2 bases and the J segment 7 bases; nucleotides outside the gene matches: 8. The germline V gene has CDR1 MNHEY and CDR2 SMNVEV (reference sequence). The CDR3 bases are TGTGCCAGCAGTTTAGTGGGGACAGGGAAGGTGACCCAGTACTTC. Translating gives CASSLVGTGKVTQYF.

The rearrangement uses TRBV4-1 and TRBJ2-1, with TRBD2 as a possible D gene (5 bases). Germline CDR1 MGHRA, CDR2 YSYEKL. This CDR3 is 15 amino acids long. V was trimmed by 0 bases and J by 2 bases, leaving 8 bases between them. The CDR3 DNA reads as TGCGCCAGCAGCCAAGAAGCGGTCCCCTACAATGAGCAGTTCTTC. Its translation is CASSQEAVPYNEQFF.

The rearrangement joins TRBV2 to TRBJ2-7, with 7 bases fitting TRBD1. The CDR3 runs to 15 residues. Germline V gene data show CDR1 as SNHLY and CDR2 as FYNNEI. The V segment lost 3 bases and the J segment 2 bases; nucleotides outside the gene matches: 7. For the CDR3, the DNA is TGTGCCAGCAGTGATATCCGGGACAGAGCCTACGAGCAGTACTTC. Its protein is CASSDIRDRAYEQYF.

This sequence joins TRBV27 and TRBJ2-2, with a tentative D call TRBD1 (6 bases). The CDR3 loop spans 17 amino acids. Deletions cut 5 bases from V and 6 bases from J, with 22 bases between. Germline V gene sequence: CDR1 MNHEY, CDR2 SMNVEV (reference sequence). In DNA form, the CDR3 reads TGTGCCAGCAGTCTCGTAGGGGACACCCTGGTGGCCGGGGAGCTGTTTTTT. It codes for CASSLVGDTLVAGELFF.

This clone was detected a few times. The CDR3 sequence: CSVDGQGLGYTF. The CDR3, as DNA: TGCAGCGTTGATGGACAGGGTCTCGGCTACACCTTC. This sequence joins TRBV29-1 and TRBJ1-2; 8 bases match TRBD1. V gave up 3 bases and J gave up 8 bases; unmatched junction bases: 5. The CDR3 runs 12 residues. CDR1 and CDR2 from the germline V gene are SQVTM and ANQGSEA.

V usage is TRBV6-5 and J usage is TRBJ2-7; D may be TRBD2 (7 bases). V gave up 0 bases and J gave up 3 bases, with 15 bases separating them. The CDR3 contains 16 residues. From germline, CDR1 is MNHEY and CDR2 SVGAGI. The CDR3 bases are TGTGCCAGCAGTTACTCGAAGGGGGAGCGGGACTACGAGCAGTACTTC. Protein product: CASSYSKGERDYEQYF.

This clone was found a few times. This sequence joins TRBV6-6 and TRBJ1-1, with D unclear. The ends were cut back, 1 base at V and 5 bases at J, with 5 bases in the middle. From germline, CDR1 is MNHNY and CDR2 SVGAGI (reference sequence). The CDR3 is 12 amino acids. The DNA of the CDR3 is TGTGCCAGCAGTTACTGGGCGACTGAAGCTTTCTTT. The encoded protein is CASSYWATEAFF.

V usage is TRBV5-1 and J usage is TRBJ1-2; no reliable D call. Germline V gene data show CDR1 as SGHRS and CDR2 as YFSETQ. Between the trimmed V and J ends, which lost 1 base and 7 bases, there was a span of 17 bases. This CDR3 spans 15 amino acids. The CDR3 nucleotides are TGCGCCAGCAGCTTGTTTGCAGAGGGTTTAGGTGGCTACACCTTC. It specifies CASSLFAEGLGGYTF.

V and J are TRBV27 and TRBJ2-1; tentatively, D is TRBD2 (6 bases). This CDR3 comprises 15 residues. Germline V gives CDR1 MNHEY, CDR2 SMNVEV (reference sequence). V was shortened by 3 bases and J by 4 bases, with 13 bases between the two germline ends. CDR3 sequence: CASSFAASAYNEQFF. CDR3 bases: TGTGCCAGCAGTTTTGCGGCTAGCGCATACAATGAGCAGTTCTTC.

This chain joins TRBV14 and TRBJ2-7, with 7 nucleotides matching TRBD1. The CDR3 sequence is 16 residues long. Unmatched junction bases numbered 13, after V lost 4 bases and J lost 4 bases. Germline loops: CDR1 SGHDN, CDR2 FVKESK. The CDR3 sequence is CASSPLKGGAEYEQYF. The CDR3 nucleotides are TGTGCCAGCAGCCCCCTTAAAGGGGGCGCAGAATACGAGCAGTACTTC. The variable domain in full, with the rest retrieved from reference TRBV14 and TRBJ2-7, is EAGVTQFPSHSVIEKGQTVTLRCDPISGHDNLYWYRRVMGKEIKFLLHFVKESKQDESGMPNNRFLAERTGGTYSTLKVQPAELEDSGVYFCASSPLKGGAEYEQYFGPGTRLTVT.

This sequence joins TRBV27 and TRBJ2-3; 7 bases agree with TRBD2. J gave up 4 bases and V 4 bases, and 11 bases lay outside the gene matches. The CDR3 runs 16 residues. Germline values: CDR1 MNHEY, CDR2 SMNVEV (reference sequence). The CDR3 nucleotides read TGTGCCAGCAGTTCCTGGACTAGAGGGAGTTCAGATACGCAGTATTTT. Protein sequence: CASSSWTRGSSDTQYF.

This sequence joins TRBV14 and TRBJ2-7; weak D call: TRBD2 (5 bases). The CDR3 is 16 residues long. Germline values: CDR1 SGHDN, CDR2 FVKESK. The V end lost 1 base, the J end lost 5 bases, and 18 bases lay between the germline ends. CDR3 in DNA: TGTGCCAGCAGCCAAGGGGGATGGAGGCAGATTCACGAGCAGTACTTC. Protein product: CASSQGGWRQIHEQYF.

This clone was found once. CDR3 region: CASSNGRLAGATMDNNEQFF. The CDR3 DNA follows: TGTGCCAGCAGCAATGGGCGCCTAGCGGGAGCTACGATGGACAACAATGAGCAGTTCTTC. The chain couples TRBV21-1 to TRBJ2-1; the table assigns TRBD2, which was not confirmed against the DNA. TRBV21-1 is described as a pseudogene. The CDR3 has 20 amino acids.

This clone has just a few counts. CDR3 residues: CSVDHRGSGTDTQYF. CDR3 in DNA: TGCAGCGTTGATCATCGGGGATCTGGCACAGATACGCAGTATTTT. The V gene is TRBV29-1, the J gene TRBJ2-3, with D possibly TRBD2 on 5 matching bases. This CDR3 is 15 amino acids long. Germline loops: CDR1 SQVTM, CDR2 ANQGSEA. V lost 3 bases and J 1 base, leaving 14 bases between the germline ends.

This clone is a singleton in its sample. DNA for the CDR3: TGTGCCAGCAGCTTAAGAACATATAGCACAGATACGCAGTATTTT. The encoded protein is CASSLRTYSTDTQYF. This sequence joins TRBV13 and TRBJ2-3; no firm D call. V was clipped by 2 bases and J by 0 bases, with 9 bases between them. Per the germline V gene, CDR1 is PRHDT and CDR2 is FYEKMQ (reference sequence). The CDR3 extends over 15 amino acids.

This chain uses TRBV5-5 with TRBJ1-2, with 11 bases matching TRBD1. The J segment lost 2 bases and the V segment lost 4 bases, leaving 4 bases of the junction unmatched. Per germline, CDR1 SGHKS and CDR2 YYEKEE (reference sequence). The CDR3 has 15 residues. This CDR3 is CASSPGTGGNYGYTF. Here the CDR3 DNA reads TGTGCCAGCAGCCCCGGGACAGGGGGAAACTATGGCTACACCTTC. Looking up the rest from reference TRBV5-5 and TRBJ1-2 gives the full variable domain: DAGVTQSPTHLIKTRGQQVTLRCSPISGHKSVSWYQQVLGQGPQFIFQYYEKEERGRGNFPDRFSARQFPNYSSELNVNALLLGDSALYLCASSPGTGGNYGYTFGSGTRLTVV.

The chain carries TRBV5-5 and TRBJ2-3; 10 bases agree with TRBD1. The germline CDR1 and CDR2 sequences are SGHKS and YYEKEE (reference sequence). The CDR3 spans 18 residues. Trimming took 4 bases from V and 1 from J; bases not matched to a gene: 12. The CDR3: CASSLGTGESFGTDTQYF. CDR3 nucleotides: TGTGCCAGCAGCCTCGGGACAGGGGAGTCTTTTGGCACAGATACGCAGTATTTT.

The chain is built from TRBV14 and TRBJ1-2, with D tentatively TRBD1 (5 bases). CDR1 is SGHDN, CDR2 FVKESK, per germline. Trimming took off 1 base at V and 5 bases at J, with 14 bases between the two ends. This CDR3 comprises 15 residues. The CDR3 protein is CASSQGGEPFYGYTF. The CDR3 coding sequence is TGTGCCAGCAGCCAAGGGGGGGAGCCCTTTTATGGCTACACCTTC. The variable domain in full, completed from reference TRBV14 and TRBJ1-2, reads EAGVTQFPSHSVIEKGQTVTLRCDPISGHDNLYWYRRVMGKEIKFLLHFVKESKQDESGMPNNRFLAERTGGTYSTLKVQPAELEDSGVYFCASSQGGEPFYGYTFGSGTRLTVV.

The genes are TRBV16 and TRBJ2-3, with D uncertain. Trimming cost V 0 bases and J 4 bases, with 5 bases left between them. This CDR3 is built from 13 residues. Germline V gene sequence: CDR1 KGHSY, CDR2 FQNENV. The CDR3 spells CASSQSGADTQYF. The CDR3 nucleotides are TGTGCCAGCAGCCAATCTGGAGCAGATACGCAGTATTTT.

This chain links TRBV7-4 with TRBJ2-5; D ambiguous. Per the germline V gene, CDR1 is SGHVT and CDR2 is SQSDAQ. CDR3 size: 15 residues. Trimming removed 7 bases at V and 0 bases at J, with 15 bases between. Here the CDR3 reads CASTLGRRYQETQYF. The CDR3 nucleotides are TGTGCCAGCACCCTAGGTCGTAGGTACCAAGAGACCCAGTACTTC.